This TCR beta chain was sequenced in a study of response to subunit inactivated influenza vaccine (dated 2018 in TCRdb). About the full investigation: Deep quantitative profiling of the T cell receptor repertoire was used in the study to follow responses to a trivalent subunit inactivated influenza vaccine.

The protocol used for the library was RT-PCR. These reads were obtained on an Illumina HiSeq 2500. TCRdb cleaned the public reads at Q25 with fastp, built clones with MiXCR and kept in-frame beta chains. Each entry is one CDR3 protein sequence, shown with its most common DNA and genes. The sample table shows about 570,000 distinct CDR3 sequences, and roughly 10% are seen once. The ten largest make up about 10% of the sample. This clonotype turned up a few times. It has no known antigen specificity. Qualities for individual bases were not recorded, and no much larger clone is one base off. Overall study results and their limits: It was suggested by the authors that each seasonal influenza vaccination may recruit only a limited number of new T cells.

The CDR3 spans 14 residues, from the cysteine through the phenylalanine. Just the 42-base CDR3 DNA is kept, in frame starting at base 1. The germline V gene encodes CDR1 SQVTM and CDR2 ANQGSEA. V gives up 4 bases and J gives up 0 bases, and the segment between their germline ends measures 11 bases. Separately, the same data were catalogued under a study of T cells expressing NK-cell markers. As the second publication notes: The TCR beta cDNA libraries were made using 5'RACE template switching, a step that added both a universal primer site and unique molecular identifiers. In sorted CD3+CD56+NKG2C+, CD3+CD56+NKG2C- and CD3+CD56-NKG2C+ T-cell subsets from about 8 donors, TCR beta-chain repertoires were profiled. Of the eight sequenced donors, seven were found to be HCMV-seropositive and one was found to be HCMV-seronegative. To restrict sorting to alphabetaTCR-expressing T cells, an anti-gammadeltaTCR antibody was added in several experiments. In a handful of donors, the dominant CD3+CD56+NKG2C+ clonotypes ranked among the top 10 CD8+ clonotypes, making up roughly 1.0-8% of CD8+ T cells. Those dominant clonotypes were again the most abundant among CD3+CD56-NKG2C+ cells in a few donors, at roughly 25-60.1%. It remained unclear whether the expanded NKG2C-expressing T cell clones were specific for HCMV antigens. Randomly selected healthy volunteers, three men and five women, were used as the eight sequenced donors. HCMV-specific IgG was detected in serum with a commercial ELISA kit to determine HCMV serostatus. Peripheral blood mononuclear cells were isolated from blood by Ficoll density gradient centrifugation. For roughly 6 donors, bulk peripheral blood T-cell repertoires were additionally sequenced from unsorted PBMC. cDNA synthesis was primed from the TCR beta constant segment and was followed by two successive PCR amplification steps. Illumina HiSeq 2000/2500, MiSeq or NextSeq was used to sequence libraries as 2 x 150 bp reads. Reads were demultiplexed and grouped by UMI with MIGEC, and clonotypes were assembled and quantified with MiTCR. To remove erroneous sequences, TCR cDNA sequences were retained only when supported by two or more reads. The tcR package was used for downstream repertoire analysis, with clonotypes matched between fractions based on CDR3 nucleotide sequence plus V segment. VDJmatch was used to annotate antigen specificity against VDJdb, with one amino acid substitution in CDR3 permitted.

The chain is encoded by TRBV29-1 joined to TRBJ2-3; the D region possibly corresponds to TRBD1 (6 bases align). The starting material was PBMCs from blood, obtained on the day of vaccination. The TCR originated in a man aged 50-59 years who received an inactivated influenza vaccine. Donor details come from another sample of the same person, matched by shared clones. CDR3 loop: CSVGVGGSTDTQYF. The nucleotides read TGCAGCGTTGGGGTAGGGGGTAGCACAGATACGCAGTATTTT.